This is a list of T cell receptor beta chains from one sample in a study of T cell repertoires in cytomegalovirus infection. TCRdb passed the reads through MiXCR, listing each CDR3 protein once. The data contain 680,000 or so distinct CDR3 sequences, roughly 30% of them seen just once; the ten biggest clones take up 15% to 20%. No antigens are known for them. The sample was cultured PBMCs, taken from culture after CMV antigen stimulation. The receptor set was obtained from a human donor in good health (CMV status not recorded). Some clones in this sample may be carry-over from other donors' samples. Both conserved end residues are part of each CDR3. The order of the fields is D gene, CDR3 length, J gene, V gene, clone size, CDR3 DNA, CDR3 protein. A D gene is named only where the DNA matches it firmly. Only part of the rows carry a size: once, few, many, or a class if the clone is expanded.

.,13,TRBJ1-2,TRBV19,.,TGTGCCAGTAGTACGGGGGTCTCGAGTGGCTACACCTTC,CASSTGVSSGYTF
.,16,TRBJ2-1,TRBV12-3/TRBV12-4,.,TGTGCCAGCAGTAAGGCCCCCCTCGGGACTGACAATGAGCAGTTCTTC,CASSKAPLGTDNEQFF
.,14,TRBJ1-2,TRBV7-2,many,TGTGCCAGCAGCTTAGCAGACGGGGAAGGGGGCTACACCTTC,CASSLADGEGGYTF
TRBD1,13,TRBJ1-2,TRBV7-9,.,TGTGCCAGCACCCCATTTACAGGGGGCCCTGGGACCTTC,CASTPFTGGPGTF
.,18,TRBJ2-3,TRBV7-8,few,TGTGCCAGCAGCTTACACCCGGCGGGGCAGATTCACACAGATACGCAGTATTTT,CASSLHPAGQIHTDTQYF
.,14,TRBJ1-5,TRBV19,.,TGTGCCAGCCCGGGGGTTGATGGCAATCAGCCCCAGCATTTT,CASPGVDGNQPQHF
.,17,TRBJ2-1,TRBV18,.,TGTGCCAGCTCACCTGCCGTAGGCGGGATGGGGTACAATGAGCAGTTCTTC,CASSPAVGGMGYNEQFF
TRBD2,14,TRBJ2-7,TRBV12-3/TRBV12-4,few,TGTGCCAGCAGCCCGGGACTACACCCCTACGAGCAGTACTTC,CASSPGLHPYEQYF
TRBD2,16,TRBJ2-1,TRBV7-3,few,TGTGCCAGCAGCCCCCCAAGCGGGGGGCCAGGGATTGAGCAGTTCTTC,CASSPPSGGPGIEQFF
.,12,TRBJ2-1,TRBV12-5,.,TGTGCTAGTGGTTTGGTTCACAATGAGCAGTTCTTC,CASGLVHNEQFF
TRBD1,14,TRBJ1-2,TRBV7-2,many,TGTGCCAGCATCTCGCCGGGACAGGGACTAGGCTACACCTTC,CASISPGQGLGYTF
.,15,TRBJ2-3,TRBV20-1,.,TGCAGTGCGCAAAGCCCGGGACTCCTCACAGATACGCAGTATTTT,CSAQSPGLLTDTQYF
TRBD1,15,TRBJ2-7,TRBV6-6,.,TGTGCCAGCAGGAGATCCGGGACAGGGGAAGGCGAGCAGTACTTC,CASRRSGTGEGEQYF
.,15,TRBJ2-1,TRBV2,.,TGTGCCAGTACACCTGATCCGATCTCTAGCAATGAGCAGTTCTTC,CASTPDPISSNEQFF
.,15,TRBJ2-3,TRBV7-8,many,TGTGCCAGCAGCTTAGAACATCAGAGCACAGATACGCAGTATTTT,CASSLEHQSTDTQYF
.,13,TRBJ2-2,TRBV3-1,.,TGTGCCAGCAGCCAAGGGGTTCGCGGGGAGCTGTTTTTT,CASSQGVRGELFF
TRBD1,15,TRBJ2-5,TRBV7-6,few,TGTGCCAGCAGCTTCGGACAGGGGGCAGGAGAGACCCAGTACTTC,CASSFGQGAGETQYF
TRBD2,15,TRBJ2-1,TRBV6-1,.,TGTGCCAGCTTAAGACTAGCGGGGACCTACAATGAGCAGTTCTTC,CASLRLAGTYNEQFF
.,17,TRBJ1-2,TRBV28,.,TGTGCCAGCAGCCGAGCGGGTAGAGGCGGGGGATCCTATGGCTACACCTTC,CASSRAGRGGGSYGYTF
.,11,TRBJ2-5,TRBV7-9,.,TGTGCCAGCAGCAACGGAGAGACCCAGTACTTC,CASSNGETQYF
.,13,TRBJ2-1,TRBV6-2/TRBV6-3,few,TGTGCCAGCCTGGCCTCCTCCTACAATGAGCAGTTCTTC,CASLASSYNEQFF
.,19,TRBJ2-1,TRBV12-5,.,TGTGCTAGTGGTTTGGCGAGCAGGGGCCTCAATCCCTCCTACAATGAGCAGTTCTTC,CASGLASRGLNPSYNEQFF
.,20,TRBJ1-4,TRBV11-2,.,TGTGCCAGCAGCCCCAAGCTTTGGCGGGGGATGTCGGCAACTAATGAAAAACTGTTTTTT,CASSPKLWRGMSATNEKLFF
.,14,TRBJ1-1,TRBV7-2,many,TGTGCCAGCAGAGCTACAGGGCTGAACACTGAAGCTTTCTTT,CASRATGLNTEAFF
.,13,TRBJ2-5,TRBV12-3/TRBV12-4,few,TGTGCCAGCAGTTTTAACAACCAAGAGACCCAGTACTTC,CASSFNNQETQYF
TRBD2,15,TRBJ2-1,TRBV6-1,few,TGTGCCAGCATTCGAACTAGCGGGGCCCAAAATGAGCAGTTCTTC,CASIRTSGAQNEQFF
TRBD2,17,TRBJ2-3,TRBV7-9,.,TGTGCCAGCAGCCCAGGACTAGCGGGAGGGTCTTTGTTAACGCAGTATTTT,CASSPGLAGGSLLTQYF
.,16,TRBJ1-2,TRBV6-2/TRBV6-3,.,TGTGCCAGCGCCGGGGACATTGCTATATTACGCGATGGCTACACCTTC,CASAGDIAILRDGYTF
TRBD1,13,TRBJ1-6,TRBV6-1,.,TGTGCCACCCACAGGGGTAGTGAGTCACCCCTCCACTTT,CATHRGSESPLHF
.,15,TRBJ2-1,TRBV7-2,.,TGTGCCAGCAGCTTGCTTGGGGAAACCTACAATGAGCAGTTCTTC,CASSLLGETYNEQFF
TRBD2,13,TRBJ2-7,TRBV6-2/TRBV6-3,.,TGTGCCAGCACCCGTACCGGGAGGGCCGAGCAGTACTTC,CASTRTGRAEQYF
TRBD1,17,TRBJ1-1,TRBV7-9,.,TGTGCCAGCAGCTCTTATTACCCCGGGACAGGGGGCACTGAAGCTTTCTTT,CASSSYYPGTGGTEAFF
.,12,TRBJ1-5,TRBV28,.,TGTGCCAGCAGCCAAACACCGGGAAGCTTGGTTTTT,CASSQTPGSLVF
.,14,TRBJ1-6,TRBV5-4,.,TGTGCCAGCAGCTTAGAGCAATCAAATTCACCCCTCCACTTT,CASSLEQSNSPLHF
.,15,TRBJ1-3,TRBV20-1,few,TGCAGTGCTACTTTCTATTCGCCAGGCCGAAACACCATATATTTT,CSATFYSPGRNTIYF
.,13,TRBJ1-1,TRBV11-2,few,TGTGCCAGCAGCTCGATGATGGGCACTGAAGCTTTCTTT,CASSSMMGTEAFF
.,13,TRBJ1-5,TRBV14,few,TGTGCCAGCAGCCAAGATTTTCAGGGGCCCCAGCATTTT,CASSQDFQGPQHF
.,14,TRBJ1-4,TRBV5-1,.,TGCGCCAGCCGGGACACGAGGTCTAATGAAAAACTGTTTTTT,CASRDTRSNEKLFF
.,14,TRBJ1-4,TRBV7-2,many,TGTGCCAGCAGCGCCTCAAGGGGGGGGGAAAAACTGTTTTTT,CASSASRGGEKLFF
.,14,TRBJ2-3,TRBV7-2,.,TGTGCCAGCAGCTTCCCGGACCTCCAGGGTACGCAGTATTTT,CASSFPDLQGTQYF
.,15,TRBJ1-4,TRBV4-3,.,TGCGCCAGCAGCCAAGTCCCGGGGAGGAATGAAAAACTGTTTTTT,CASSQVPGRNEKLFF
.,14,TRBJ2-1,TRBV19,few,TGTGCCAGTAGTATCGGTGGTTCTGCCAATGAGCAGTTCTTC,CASSIGGSANEQFF
.,15,TRBJ2-1,TRBV7-2,.,TGTGCCAGCAGTCCCGGGGGAGTGGCCTACAATGAGCAGTTCTTC,CASSPGGVAYNEQFF
TRBD2,16,TRBJ2-1,TRBV10-3,.,TGTGCCATCAGTGGGGGGTTCGGGAGGGCAGTAGATGAGCAGTTCTTC,CAISGGFGRAVDEQFF
TRBD2,16,TRBJ2-1,TRBV7-2,few,TGTGCCAGCAGCCCACCTAGCGGGCGCTTGAAGAATGAGCAGTTCTTC,CASSPPSGRLKNEQFF
.,13,TRBJ1-6,TRBV19,.,TGTGCCAGTAGTCTCGGGTCAAGCAGGCCCCTCCACTTT,CASSLGSSRPLHF
.,15,TRBJ2-3,TRBV7-9,.,TGTGCCAGCAGCTTAGGACACGGCCTCGCAGATACGCAGTATTTT,CASSLGHGLADTQYF
TRBD2,15,TRBJ2-3,TRBV20-1,.,TGCAGTGCTTGGACTAGCGGGGGGGCCCCAGATACGCAGTATTTT,CSAWTSGGAPDTQYF
.,17,TRBJ2-2,TRBV7-6,many,TGTGCCAGCAGCTTAGGGGCAGGGGATGAGAACACCGGGGAGCTGTTTTTT,CASSLGAGDENTGELFF
TRBD1,14,TRBJ1-4,TRBV12-3/TRBV12-4,.,TGTGCCAGCAGCTCAGGGGGGTCTAATGAAAAACTGTTTTTT,CASSSGGSNEKLFF
.,16,TRBJ2-1,TRBV7-9,.,TGTGCCAGCAGCTTAGCCCGAGAGGCGGATTACAATGAGCAGTTCTTC,CASSLAREADYNEQFF
.,12,TRBJ2-3,TRBV20-1,.,TGCAGTGCTAGAGAAGGAGCGGTTACGCAGTATTTT,CSAREGAVTQYF
.,13,TRBJ1-2,TRBV7-2,few,TGTGCCAGCAGCGTTGTAGGAAACTATGGCTACACCTTC,CASSVVGNYGYTF
.,12,TRBJ2-7,TRBV7-8,many,TGTGCCAGCGGGAGGAGTTCCTACGAGCAGTACTTC,CASGRSSYEQYF
.,12,TRBJ2-7,TRBV2,few,TGTGCCAGCAGATCGCCCGGGACCGAGCAGTACTTC,CASRSPGTEQYF
TRBD1,14,TRBJ1-2,TRBV12-3/TRBV12-4,.,TGTGCCAGCAATTCCGGGACAGGGCCTTATGGCTACACCTTC,CASNSGTGPYGYTF
.,16,TRBJ2-3,TRBV4-1,.,TGCGCCAGCAGCCAAGCTGTCTCCTATAGCACAGATACGCAGTATTTT,CASSQAVSYSTDTQYF
.,14,TRBJ2-3,TRBV6-5,.,TGTGCCAGCATCTATTACGGTAACACAGATACGCAGTATTTT,CASIYYGNTDTQYF
.,13,TRBJ1-2,TRBV5-4,.,TGTGCCAGCAGCTTAAGTCCCGGGGATGGCTACACCTTC,CASSLSPGDGYTF
.,15,TRBJ2-1,TRBV12-3/TRBV12-4,few,TGTGCCAGCAGTTTTGGGCCAAGATCGTCGTCCCCACAGTTCTTC,CASSFGPRSSSPQFF